The text below deals with one T cell receptor beta chain. The antigen is not known. DNA at about 210 ng, 25,000 to 35,000 T cell genomes, went into sorted-subset replicate PCRs. As handled by the study authors: Junction-only sequences without quality scores were provided by ImmunoSEQ, so filtering was different. Only in-frame clones appear in the TCRdb table, and some are missing; sequencing was by immunoSEQ multiplex PCR. V, J and clone size were drawn from that table, and D and trimming were deduced from the DNA. Of about 1 million clones detected, 60% to 80% appear once; the ten largest clones hold approximately 1.5%. The sample is drawn from a study of shared clonotypes between healthy human individuals. The CDR3 spans 14 residues. Trimming pared 5 bases from V and 2 bases from J, leaving 11 bases between. The germline V gene has CDR1 MNHEY and CDR2 SVGAGI. Whole-study results and caveats: Collection of samples was limited to blood; tissue repertoires likely differ.

This rearrangement joins TRBV6-5 to TRBJ2-3; D may be TRBD1 (6 bases). The receptor comes from a man in his late teens or twenties in good health. Sequenced: memory CD4+ T cells sorted from blood. The subset was: CD45RA-negative fraction. In DNA form, the CDR3 reads TGTGCCAGCAGTCAGGGGCGACACACAGATACGCAGTATTTT. As protein: CASSQGRHTDTQYF.